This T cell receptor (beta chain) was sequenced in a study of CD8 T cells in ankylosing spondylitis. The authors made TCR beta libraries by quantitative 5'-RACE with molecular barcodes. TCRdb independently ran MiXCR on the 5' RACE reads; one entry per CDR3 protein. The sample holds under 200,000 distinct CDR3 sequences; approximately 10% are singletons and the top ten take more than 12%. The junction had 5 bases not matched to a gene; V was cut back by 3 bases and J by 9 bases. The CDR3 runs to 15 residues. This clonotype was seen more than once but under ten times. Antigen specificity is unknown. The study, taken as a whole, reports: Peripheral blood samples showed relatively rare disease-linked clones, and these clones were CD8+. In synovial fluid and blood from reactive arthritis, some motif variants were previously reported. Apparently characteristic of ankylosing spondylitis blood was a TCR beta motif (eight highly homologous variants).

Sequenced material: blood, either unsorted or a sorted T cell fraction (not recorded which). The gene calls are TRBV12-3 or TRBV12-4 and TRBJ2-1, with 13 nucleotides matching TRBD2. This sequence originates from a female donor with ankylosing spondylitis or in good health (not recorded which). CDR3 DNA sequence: TGTGCCAGCAGTTTTGGACTAGCGGGAGTCTCTGAGCAGTTCTTC. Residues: CASSFGLAGVSEQFF.